This entry is about one T cell receptor (beta chain). Antigen specificity is unknown. Quantitative molecular-barcoded 5'-RACE generated the TCR beta libraries. TCRdb re-called the 5' RACE reads with MiXCR, one entry per CDR3 protein. The data contain hundreds of thousands of distinct CDR3 sequences, 12% of them singletons. The data originate from a study of CD8 T cells in ankylosing spondylitis. General study points: According to the report, clones linked to the disease were significantly enriched in matched synovial fluid samples taken from ankylosing spondylitis patients. Earlier authors reported some of these motif variants in reactive arthritis synovial fluid and blood. What appeared characteristic of ankylosing spondylitis blood was a TCR beta motif of eight highly homologous variants. Clones linked to the disease showed a CD8+ phenotype. They occurred at relatively low frequencies in peripheral blood.

V shed 5 bases and J shed 1 base, with 13 bases lying between them. The CDR3 runs to 15 residues. The germline CDR1 and CDR2 sequences are ENHRY and SYGVKD. The V and J genes are TRBV10-3 and TRBJ2-3, with a possible D match to TRBD1 (6 bases). Sequencing was carried out using blood, either unsorted or a sorted T cell fraction (not recorded which). The clonotype originates from a male donor with ankylosing spondylitis. The CDR3 DNA reads as TGTGCCATCAGTAAACAACAGGGAGGCACAGATACGCAGTATTTT. It is translated as CAISKQQGGTDTQYF.